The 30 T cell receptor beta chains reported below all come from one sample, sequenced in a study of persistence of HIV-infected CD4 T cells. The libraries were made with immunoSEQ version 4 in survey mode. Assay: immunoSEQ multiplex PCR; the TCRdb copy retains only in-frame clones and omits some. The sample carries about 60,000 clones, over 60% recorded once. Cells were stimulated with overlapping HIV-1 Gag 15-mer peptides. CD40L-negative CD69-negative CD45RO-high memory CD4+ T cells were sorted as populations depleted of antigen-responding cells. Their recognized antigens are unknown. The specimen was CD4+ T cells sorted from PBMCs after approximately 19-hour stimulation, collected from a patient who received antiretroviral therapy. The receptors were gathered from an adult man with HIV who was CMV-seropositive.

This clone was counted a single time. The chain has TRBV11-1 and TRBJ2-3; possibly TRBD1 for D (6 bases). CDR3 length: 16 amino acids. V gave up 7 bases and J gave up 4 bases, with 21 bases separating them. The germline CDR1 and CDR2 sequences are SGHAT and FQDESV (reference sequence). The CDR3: CASTQDSLNGADTQYF. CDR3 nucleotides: TGTGCCAGCACCCAGGACAGCTTAAACGGGGCAGATACGCAGTATTTT.

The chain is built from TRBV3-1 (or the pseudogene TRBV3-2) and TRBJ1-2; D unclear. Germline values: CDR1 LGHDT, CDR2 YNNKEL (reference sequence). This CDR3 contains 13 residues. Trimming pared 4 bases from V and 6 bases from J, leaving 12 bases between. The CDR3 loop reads CASSPLWRHGYTF. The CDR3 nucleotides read TGTGCCAGCAGCCCGCTTTGGAGGCATGGCTACACCTTC.

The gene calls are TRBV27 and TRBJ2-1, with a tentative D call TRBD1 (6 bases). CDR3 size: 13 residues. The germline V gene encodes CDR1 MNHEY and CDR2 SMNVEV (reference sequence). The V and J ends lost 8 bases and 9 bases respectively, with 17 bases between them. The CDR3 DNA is TGTGCCAGCTCCTCCGGACAGTTGGGTGAGCAGTTCTTC. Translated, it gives CASSSGQLGEQFF.

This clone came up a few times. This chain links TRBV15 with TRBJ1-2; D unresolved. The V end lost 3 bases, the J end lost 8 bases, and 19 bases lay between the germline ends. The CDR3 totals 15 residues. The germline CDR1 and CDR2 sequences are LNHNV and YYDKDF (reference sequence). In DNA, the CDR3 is TGTGCCACCAGCAGGTCCCGGGAAGAGGCTGAGGGCTACACCTTC. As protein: CATSRSREEAEGYTF.

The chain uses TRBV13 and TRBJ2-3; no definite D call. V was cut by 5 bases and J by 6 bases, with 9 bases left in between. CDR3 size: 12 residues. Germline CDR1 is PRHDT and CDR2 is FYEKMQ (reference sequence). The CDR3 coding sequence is TGTGCCAGCAGCGTATATAGTGATACGCAGTATTTT. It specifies CASSVYSDTQYF.

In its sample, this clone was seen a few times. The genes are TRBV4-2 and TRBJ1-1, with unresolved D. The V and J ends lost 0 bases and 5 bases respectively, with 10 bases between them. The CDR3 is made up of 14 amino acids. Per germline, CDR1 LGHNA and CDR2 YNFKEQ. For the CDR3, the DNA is TGTGCCAGCAGCCAAGATCCCCATGGGACTGAAGCTTTCTTT. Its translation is CASSQDPHGTEAFF.

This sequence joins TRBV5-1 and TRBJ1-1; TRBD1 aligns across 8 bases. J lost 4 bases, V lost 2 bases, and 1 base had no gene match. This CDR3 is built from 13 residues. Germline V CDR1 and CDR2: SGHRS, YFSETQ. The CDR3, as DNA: TGCGCCAGCAGCTTCGGACAGGGCACTGAAGCTTTCTTT. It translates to CASSFGQGTEAFF.

The CDR3, as DNA: TGTGCCATCAGTGAGTCGATCAGGGGGCAGGCCGAGCAGTACTTC. Protein: CAISESIRGQAEQYF. The rearrangement links TRBV10-3 to TRBJ2-7; 8 positions agree with TRBD1. Germline V CDR1 and CDR2: ENHRY, SYGVKD. This CDR3 region has 15 residues. V lost 0 bases, J lost 6 bases, and 7 bases stayed unmatched.

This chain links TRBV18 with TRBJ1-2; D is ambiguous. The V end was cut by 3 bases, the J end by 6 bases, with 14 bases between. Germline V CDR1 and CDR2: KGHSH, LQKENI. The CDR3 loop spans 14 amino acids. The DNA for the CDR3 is TGTGCCAGCTCACCCTCGAGGACCACGGATGGCTACACCTTC. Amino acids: CASSPSRTTDGYTF.

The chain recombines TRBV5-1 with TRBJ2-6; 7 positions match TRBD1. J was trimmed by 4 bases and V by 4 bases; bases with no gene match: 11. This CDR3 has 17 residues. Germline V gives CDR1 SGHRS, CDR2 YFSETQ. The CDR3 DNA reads TGCGCCAGCAGCCACGACAGGGAAGGCTTCGGGGCCAACGTCCTGACTTTC. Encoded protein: CASSHDREGFGANVLTF.

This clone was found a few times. The CDR3: CASSQEGRGNQPQHF. The CDR3 coding sequence is TGTGCCAGCAGCCAAGAAGGCAGGGGCAATCAGCCCCAGCATTTT. The gene calls are TRBV3-1 (or the pseudogene TRBV3-2) and TRBJ1-5; tentative D call: TRBD1 (5 bases). Germline CDR1 is LGHDT and CDR2 is YNNKEL (reference sequence). The CDR3 totals 15 residues. V was pared by 0 bases and J by 2 bases, with 8 bases between.

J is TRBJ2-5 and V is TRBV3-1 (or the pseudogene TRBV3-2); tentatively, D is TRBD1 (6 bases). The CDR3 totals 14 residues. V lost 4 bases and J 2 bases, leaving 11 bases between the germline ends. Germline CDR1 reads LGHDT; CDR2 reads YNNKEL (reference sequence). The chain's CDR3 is CASSLGQSQETQYF. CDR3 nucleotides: TGTGCCAGCAGCCTTGGACAGTCTCAAGAGACCCAGTACTTC.

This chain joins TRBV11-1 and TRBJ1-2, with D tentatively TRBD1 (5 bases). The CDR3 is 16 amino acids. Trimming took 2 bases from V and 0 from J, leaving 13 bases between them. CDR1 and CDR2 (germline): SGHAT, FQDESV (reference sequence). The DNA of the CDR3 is TGTGCCAGCAGCTTACAGGGAAACAAGGCTAACTATGGCTACACCTTC. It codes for CASSLQGNKANYGYTF.

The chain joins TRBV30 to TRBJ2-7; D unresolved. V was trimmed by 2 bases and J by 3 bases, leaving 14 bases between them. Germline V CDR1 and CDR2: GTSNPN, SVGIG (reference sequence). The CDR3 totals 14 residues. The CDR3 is CAWSPTLIGYEQYF. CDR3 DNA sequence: TGTGCCTGGAGTCCCACCTTGATTGGCTACGAGCAGTACTTC.

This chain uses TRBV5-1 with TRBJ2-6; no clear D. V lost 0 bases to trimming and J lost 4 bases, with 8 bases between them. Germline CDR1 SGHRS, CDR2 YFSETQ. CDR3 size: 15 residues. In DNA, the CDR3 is TGCGCCAGCAGCTTGGGGTCCCCCGGGGCCAACGTCCTGACTTTC. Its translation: CASSLGSPGANVLTF.

The CDR3 sequence is CASSAKGDYGYTF. The DNA for the CDR3 is TGTGCCAGCAGTGCCAAGGGGGACTATGGCTACACCTTC. The rearrangement uses TRBV9 and TRBJ1-2; a weak D match, TRBD1 (6 bases). CDR1 and CDR2 from the germline V gene are SGDLS and YYNGEE. Trimming left V 5 bases short and J 3 bases short, with 11 bases between. This CDR3 comprises 13 residues.

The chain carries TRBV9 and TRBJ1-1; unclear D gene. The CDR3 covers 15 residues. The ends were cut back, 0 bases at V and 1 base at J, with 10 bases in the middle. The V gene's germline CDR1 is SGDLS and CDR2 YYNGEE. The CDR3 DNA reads TGTGCCAGCAGCGTAGGACAAGATGCGAACACTGAAGCTTTCTTT. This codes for CASSVGQDANTEAFF.

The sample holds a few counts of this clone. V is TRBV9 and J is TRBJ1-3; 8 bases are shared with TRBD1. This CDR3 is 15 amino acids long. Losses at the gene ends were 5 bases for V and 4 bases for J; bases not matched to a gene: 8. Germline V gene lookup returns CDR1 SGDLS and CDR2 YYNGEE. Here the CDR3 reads CASSYQGARGNTIYF. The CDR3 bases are TGTGCCAGCAGTTACCAGGGGGCGAGGGGAAACACCATATATTTT.

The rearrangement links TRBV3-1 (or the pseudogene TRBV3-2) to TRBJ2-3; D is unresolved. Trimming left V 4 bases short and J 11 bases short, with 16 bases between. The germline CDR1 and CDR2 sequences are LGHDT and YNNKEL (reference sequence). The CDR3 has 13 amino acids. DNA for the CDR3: TGTGCCAGCAGCCTACAAATGATCGAGAAGCAGTATTTT. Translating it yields CASSLQMIEKQYF.

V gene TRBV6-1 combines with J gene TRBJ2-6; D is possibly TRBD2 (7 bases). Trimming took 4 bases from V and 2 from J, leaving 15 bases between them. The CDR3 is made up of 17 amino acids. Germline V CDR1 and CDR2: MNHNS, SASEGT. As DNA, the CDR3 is TGTGCCAGCAGTGGGGGAGGGGGGTACGCTGGGGCCAACGTCCTGACTTTC. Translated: CASSGGGGYAGANVLTF.

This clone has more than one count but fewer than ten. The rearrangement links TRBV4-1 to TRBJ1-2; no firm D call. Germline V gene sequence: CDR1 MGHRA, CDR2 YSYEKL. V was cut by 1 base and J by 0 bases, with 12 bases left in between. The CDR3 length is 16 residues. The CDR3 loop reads CASSQARARANYGYTF. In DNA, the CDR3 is TGCGCCAGCAGCCAAGCGAGGGCAAGGGCTAACTATGGCTACACCTTC.

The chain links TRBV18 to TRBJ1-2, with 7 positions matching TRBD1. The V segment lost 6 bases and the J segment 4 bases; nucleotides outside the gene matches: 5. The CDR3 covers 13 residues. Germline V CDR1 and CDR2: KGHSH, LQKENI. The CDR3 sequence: CASSTGDFYGYTF. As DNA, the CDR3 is TGTGCCAGCTCCACAGGGGACTTCTATGGCTACACCTTC.

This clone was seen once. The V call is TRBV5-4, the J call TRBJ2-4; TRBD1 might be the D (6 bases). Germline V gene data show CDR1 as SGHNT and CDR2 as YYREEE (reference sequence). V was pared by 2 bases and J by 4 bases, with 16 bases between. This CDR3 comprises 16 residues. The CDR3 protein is CASSFGQSGLKNIQYF. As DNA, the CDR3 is TGTGCCAGCAGCTTCGGACAGTCGGGGCTAAAAAACATTCAGTACTTC. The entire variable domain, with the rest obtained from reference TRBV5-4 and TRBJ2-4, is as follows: ETGVTQSPTHLIKTRGQQVTLRCSSQSGHNTVSWYQQALGQGPQFIFQYYREEENGRGNFPPRFSGLQFPNYSSELNVNALELDDSALYLCASSFGQSGLKNIQYFGAGTRLSVL.

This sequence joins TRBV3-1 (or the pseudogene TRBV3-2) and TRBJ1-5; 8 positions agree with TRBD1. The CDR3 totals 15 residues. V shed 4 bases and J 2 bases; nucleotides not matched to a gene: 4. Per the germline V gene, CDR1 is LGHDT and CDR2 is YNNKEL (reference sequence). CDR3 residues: CASSLQGAGNQPQHF. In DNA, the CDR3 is TGTGCCAGCAGCCTTCAGGGGGCGGGCAATCAGCCCCAGCATTTT.

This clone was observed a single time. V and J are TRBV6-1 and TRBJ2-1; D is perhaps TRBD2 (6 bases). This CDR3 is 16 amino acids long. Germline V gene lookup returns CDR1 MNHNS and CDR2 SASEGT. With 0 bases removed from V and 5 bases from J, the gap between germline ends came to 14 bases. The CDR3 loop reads CASSEAWGETHNEQFF. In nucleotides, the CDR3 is TGTGCCAGCAGTGAAGCATGGGGGGAAACCCACAATGAGCAGTTCTTC.

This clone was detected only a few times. The CDR3, as DNA: TGTGCCAGCAGCCGAACTCGCGGCACTGAAGCTTTCTTT. Its protein product is CASSRTRGTEAFF. This rearrangement joins TRBV3-1 (or the pseudogene TRBV3-2) to TRBJ1-1, with D hard to call. This CDR3 comprises 13 residues. V dropped 4 bases and J dropped 4 bases, with 10 bases sitting between them. Looked up from germline, CDR1 is LGHDT and CDR2 is YNNKEL (reference sequence).

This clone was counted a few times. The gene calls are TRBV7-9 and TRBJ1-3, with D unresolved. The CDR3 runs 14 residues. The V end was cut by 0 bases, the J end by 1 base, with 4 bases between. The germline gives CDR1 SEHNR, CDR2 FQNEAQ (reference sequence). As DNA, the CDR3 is TGTGCCAGCAGCTTAGCCGAGTCTGGAAACACCATATATTTT. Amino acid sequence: CASSLAESGNTIYF.

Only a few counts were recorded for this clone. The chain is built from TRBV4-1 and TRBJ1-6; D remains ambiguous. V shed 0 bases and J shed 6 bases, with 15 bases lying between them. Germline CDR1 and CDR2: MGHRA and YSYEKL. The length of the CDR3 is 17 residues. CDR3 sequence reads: CASSQDQGNRFNSPLHF. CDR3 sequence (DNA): TGCGCCAGCAGCCAAGATCAAGGAAATAGGTTTAATTCACCCCTCCACTTT.

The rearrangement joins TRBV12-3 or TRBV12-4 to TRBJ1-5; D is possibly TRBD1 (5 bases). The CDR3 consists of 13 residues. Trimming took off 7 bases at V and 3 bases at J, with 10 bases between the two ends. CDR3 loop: CASIWGDNQPQHF. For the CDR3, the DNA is TGTGCCAGCATCTGGGGGGACAATCAGCCCCAGCATTTT.

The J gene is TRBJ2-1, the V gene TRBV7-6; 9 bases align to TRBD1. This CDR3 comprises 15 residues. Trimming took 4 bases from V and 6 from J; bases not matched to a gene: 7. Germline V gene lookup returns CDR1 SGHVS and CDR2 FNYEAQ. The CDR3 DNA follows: TGTGCCAGCAGCTCCTCCGGGACAGGGAGCAATGAGCAGTTCTTC. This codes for CASSSSGTGSNEQFF.